Listed here is a single T cell receptor beta chain. CDR1 and CDR2 from the germline V gene are KGHDR and SFDVKD. This CDR3 region has 13 residues. V was cut by 6 bases and J by 2 bases, with 9 bases left in between. This record comes from a study of blood T cell repertoires in COVID-19. Original handling: Quantification of nucleated cells was approximated via reference gene primer amplification. The repertoire was sequenced with immunoSEQ multiplex PCR; TCRdb's copy has only in-frame clones and lacks some. The DNA gave D and trimming, while V, J and clone size come from that table. The sample lists approximately 210,000 clones, less than 90% occurring once.

The sequenced material came from peripheral blood. The sequence was collected from a human donor in a cohort sampled during active COVID-19. The chain is built from TRBV24-1 and TRBJ1-1; D not certain. The CDR3 spells CATSYSGNTEAFF. Here the CDR3 DNA reads TGTGCCACCAGTTATTCAGGTAACACTGAAGCTTTCTTT.